This TCR beta chain appears in the sequencing data of a study of blood T cell repertoires in COVID-19. The wider study: Samples taken during acute and convalescent COVID-19 were collected in the United States, Italy and Spain. From T cells, B-cell-depleted T cells, or PBMCs came the material, which was cDNA or gDNA.

V was clipped by 4 bases and J by 2 bases; unmatched bases: 5. This CDR3 contains 15 residues. The germline V gene has CDR1 SGHRS and CDR2 YFSETQ. This clone was found a few times. Sequencing was performed with immunoSEQ multiplex PCR; in TCRdb, only in-frame clones are kept and a portion is missing. The repertoire includes 400,000 or so clones, around nine tenths of them detected once, and more than 0.7% sits in the top ten. Sequenced: peripheral blood. The sequence was collected from a young man with COVID-19, enrolled during active disease. V is TRBV5-1 and J is TRBJ2-1; 8 nucleotides agree with TRBD1. CDR3 sequence reads: CASSPGTGPYNEQFF. For the CDR3, the DNA is TGCGCCAGCAGCCCCGGGACAGGACCCTACAATGAGCAGTTCTTC. The variable domain in full, completed from reference TRBV5-1 and TRBJ2-1, reads KAGVTQTPRYLIKTRGQQVTLSCSPISGHRSVSWYQQTPGQGLQFLFEYFSETQRNKGNFPGRFSGRQFSNSRSEMNVSTLELGDSALYLCASSPGTGPYNEQFFGPGTRLTVL.